Only a few counts were recorded for the clone carrying this TCR beta chain. Antigen specificity is unknown. This sample was included in a study of shared clonotypes between healthy human individuals. Study-wide results and caveats: The authors expected sequencing depth to affect clonotype sharing among donors.

CDR1 MNHEY and CDR2 SVGAGI come from the germline V gene. With 4 bases removed from V and 1 base from J, the gap between germline ends came to 11 bases. CDR3 length equals 15 residues. Generated by immunoSEQ multiplex PCR, the TCRdb table keeps only in-frame clones and is missing some. This sample has around 120,000 clones; roughly 66% occur once, and the top ten carry about 24%. Material for sequencing was memory CD8+ T cells sorted from blood. Subset given: CD45RO+ cells pooled with CCR7-negative TemRA cells. This chain links TRBV6-5 with TRBJ2-4, with D possibly matching TRBD2 (5 bases). The sequence came from a woman under 40 in good health. CDR3 region: CASSFSLAAKNIQYF. Written as DNA, the CDR3 is TGTGCCAGCAGTTTCTCGCTAGCCGCCAAAAACATTCAGTACTTC.